This T cell receptor beta chain was recovered during a study of cytomegalovirus exposure and HLA in healthy donors. Study-level information: A data release that came early held tens of millions of unique TCRs from HLA-typed donors.

Findings of the study overall: TCR beta chains numbering more than 150 were designated cytomegalovirus-associated.

Concerning this clone itself: The antigen remains unidentified.

In the PCR, 60 Vbeta and 13 Jbeta primers were used. Some clones are missing from TCRdb's copy, which holds only in-frame ones; the method was immunoSEQ multiplex PCR. The data show about 140,000 clones, over 60% seen once. The clonotype originates from a woman aged 25 to 39 in good health and CMV-seronegative. Sequencing was performed on PBMCs.

The CDR3 sequence: CASSDNRGRDGYTF. CDR3 DNA sequence: TGTGCCAGCAGTGACAACAGGGGGCGAGATGGCTACACCTTC. The chain joins TRBV27 to TRBJ1-2, with 9 bases fitting TRBD1. Germline V gene lookup returns CDR1 MNHEY and CDR2 SMNVEV (reference sequence). V was pared by 5 bases and J by 6 bases, with 7 bases of the junction left unmatched. This CDR3 is built from 14 residues.